These 21 T cell receptor beta chains were sequenced from one sample in a study of human T cells and chemical hapten exposure. The time point is: patch test 3, about 24 weeks after DPC sensitization. Specified treatment: therapeutic diphenylcyclopropenone sensitization with weekly scalp DPC. In TCRdb, the RACE reads were re-called with MiXCR into one record per CDR3 protein. The sample consists of tens of thousands of distinct CDR3 sequences, over 9.5% of them appearing once. The sample here was whole blood, taken in connection with sensitization to the hapten diphenylcyclopropenone (DPC). These receptors came from a woman between 40 and 55 years old with alopecia areata. Some clones in this sample may be carry-over from other donors' samples.

This clonotype was counted at least ten times. The genes are TRBV29-1 and TRBJ1-2; 7 bases are shared with TRBD1. The length of the CDR3 is 13 residues. The V gene end was trimmed by 4 bases and the J gene end by 1 base; junction bases not matched to a gene: 3. Per germline, CDR1 SQVTM and CDR2 ANQGSEA. This CDR3 is CSVGTGVNYGYTF. In DNA, the CDR3 is TGCAGCGTTGGAACAGGGGTTAACTATGGCTACACCTTC.

This clonotype was counted many times. The gene calls are TRBV7-9 and TRBJ1-1; D might be TRBD1 (6 bases). CDR1 and CDR2 from the germline V gene are SEHNR and FQNEAQ (reference sequence). This CDR3 region has 17 residues. V was cut by 0 bases and J by 7 bases, with 21 bases left in between. CDR3 in DNA: TGTGCCAGCAGCTTAGCGTCTGGACAGCTGCTTAAGATTGAAGCTTTCTTT. As protein: CASSLASGQLLKIEAFF. Together with reference TRBV7-9 and TRBJ1-1, the CDR3 gives the full variable domain: DTGVSQNPRHKITKRGQNVTFRCDPISEHNRLYWYRQTLGQGPEFLTYFQNEAQLEKSRLLSDRFSAERPKGSFSTLEIQRTEQGDSAMYLCASSLASGQLLKIEAFFGQGTRLTVV.

The CDR3: CASSVTGSSSYEQYF. CDR3 nucleotides: TGTGCCAGCAGCGTGACAGGGTCGAGCTCCTACGAGCAGTACTTC. The J gene is TRBJ2-7, the V gene TRBV4-2, with 7 bases that match TRBD1. The CDR3 is 15 residues long. V gave up 5 bases and J gave up 0 bases; unmatched junction bases: 7. Germline V gene sequence: CDR1 LGHNA, CDR2 YNFKEQ.

This clonotype was seen more than once but under ten times. This chain joins TRBV6-2 or TRBV6-3 and TRBJ2-5; TRBD2 matches 9 bases. Germline values: CDR1 MNHEY, CDR2 SVGEGT. Trimming cost V 6 bases and J 4 bases; bases outside gene matches: 12. The CDR3 sequence is 16 residues long. The CDR3 protein is CASRPHAGGPGETQYF. CDR3 DNA sequence: TGTGCCAGCAGACCCCACGCGGGGGGGCCGGGAGAGACCCAGTACTTC.

This clonotype was counted only a few times. The V call is TRBV6-2 or TRBV6-3, the J call TRBJ1-2; TRBD1 aligns across 8 bases. After removal of 2 bases from V and 8 bases from J, the junction contained 13 bases not matched to a gene. Germline V lookup: CDR1 MNHEY, CDR2 SVGEGT. This CDR3 spans 16 amino acids. The CDR3 nucleotides are TGTGCCAGCAGTTACCCCCGGGACAGGCCCTCCGGGGGCTACACCTTC. Residues: CASSYPRDRPSGGYTF.

At least ten counts were recorded for this clonotype. This sequence joins TRBV4-1 and TRBJ2-6; either TRBD1 or TRBD2 may fit D (6 bases each). Germline CDR1 reads MGHRA; CDR2 reads YSYEKL. V lost 3 bases and J 1 base, leaving 19 bases between the germline ends. The CDR3 has 19 residues. The CDR3 coding sequence is TGCGCCAGCAGCCACATCGGGGGCAGGGACAAGTCTGGGGCCAACGTCCTGACTTTC. Its translation: CASSHIGGRDKSGANVLTF.

This chain links TRBV11-1 with TRBJ1-2, with unresolved D. V was trimmed by 3 bases and J by 3 bases, leaving 8 bases between them. The length of the CDR3 is 13 residues. Germline V gene lookup returns CDR1 SGHAT and CDR2 FQDESV (reference sequence). CDR3 nucleotides: TGTGCCAGCAGCTTGGGCGGCGACTATGGCTACACCTTC. Amino acids: CASSLGGDYGYTF.

This clonotype was seen only a few times. This sequence joins TRBV7-2 and TRBJ2-1, with D maybe TRBD1 (5 bases). CDR3 length: 14 residues. In germline, CDR1 is SGHTA, CDR2 FQGNSA. V dropped 2 bases and J dropped 10 bases, with 15 bases sitting between them. The CDR3 loop is CASSLWGLDGEQFF. DNA of the CDR3: TGTGCCAGCAGCTTATGGGGCCTGGATGGGGAGCAGTTCTTC.

This clonotype was detected ten times or more. The chain uses TRBV29-1 and TRBJ2-7; D could derive from TRBD1 or TRBD2 (5 bases each). V gave up 6 bases and J gave up 5 bases, with 17 bases separating them. Germline lookup yields CDR1 SQVTM and CDR2 ANQGSEA. The CDR3 has 13 amino acids. The CDR3 loop is CSVDEGNGDEQYF. CDR3 nucleotides: TGCAGCGTGGACGAGGGGAATGGGGACGAGCAGTACTTC.

This chain uses TRBV5-5 with TRBJ1-1, with D unresolved. Trimming shortened V by 0 bases and J by 10 bases, and 10 bases separated the two germline ends. The CDR3 length is 12 residues. The germline gives CDR1 SGHKS, CDR2 YYEKEE (reference sequence). CDR3 amino acids: CASSLAAARAFF. CDR3 DNA: TGTGCCAGCAGCTTGGCAGCCGCCCGAGCTTTCTTT.

This clonotype was picked up a small number of times. This chain connects TRBV6-5 to TRBJ1-6; TRBD1 agrees at 8 bases. This CDR3 has 15 amino acids. Losses at the gene ends were 5 bases for V and 7 bases for J; bases not matched to a gene: 7. Looked up from germline, CDR1 is MNHEY and CDR2 is SVGAGI. The CDR3 here is CASSHTGGRNSPLHF. As DNA, the CDR3 is TGTGCCAGCAGTCACACAGGGGGAAGGAATTCACCCCTCCACTTT.

This clonotype has ten or more counts. This sequence joins TRBV25-1 and TRBJ2-4; 7 bases line up with TRBD2. CDR3 size: 15 residues. Germline V lookup: CDR1 MGHDK, CDR2 SYGVNS. V lost 6 bases to trimming and J lost 6 bases; unmatched junction nucleotides: 11. The DNA for the CDR3 is TGTGCCAGCAGCCTCCAACTAGCGAACGCAAACATTCAGTACTTC. Translating gives CASSLQLANANIQYF.

This clonotype was observed at least ten times. CDR3 DNA: TGTGCCAGCAGCTTAGGGACAGGGGGTCATGAAAAACTGTTTTTT. Amino acids: CASSLGTGGHEKLFF. V gene TRBV7-6 combines with J gene TRBJ1-4; TRBD1 matches 10 bases. V dropped 1 base and J dropped 6; count of bases not matched to a gene: 2. Germline V gene lookup returns CDR1 SGHVS and CDR2 FNYEAQ. The CDR3 length is 15 residues.

The table lists this clonotype with many counts. The chain joins TRBV6-2 or TRBV6-3 to TRBJ2-1; a possible D gene is TRBD2 (6 bases). Looked up from germline, CDR1 is MNHEY and CDR2 is SVGEGT. The CDR3 consists of 14 residues. V lost 6 bases and J 9 bases, leaving 18 bases between the germline ends. The DNA for the CDR3 is TGTGCCAGCAGGAATCCCGGGGGTGCTAGTGAGCAGTTCTTC. It translates to CASRNPGGASEQFF.

The chain couples TRBV27 to TRBJ1-5, with D possibly being TRBD1 (6 bases). CDR3 size: 18 residues. CDR1 and CDR2 (germline): MNHEY, SMNVEV (reference sequence). V lost 1 base to trimming and J lost 0 bases, with 16 bases between them. CDR3 sequence reads: CASSLFGQRTVSNQPQHF. The CDR3, as DNA: TGTGCCAGCAGTTTATTTGGACAGCGGACAGTTAGCAATCAGCCCCAGCATTTT.

V and J are TRBV4-1 and TRBJ1-1; 8 bases fit TRBD1. In germline, CDR1 is MGHRA, CDR2 YSYEKL. This CDR3 comprises 15 residues. Trimming removed 4 bases from V and 3 bases from J; junction bases left unmatched: 7. CDR3 amino acids: CASSRTGGWDTEAFF. The CDR3 nucleotides are TGCGCCAGCAGCCGTACAGGGGGATGGGACACTGAAGCTTTCTTT.

J is TRBJ2-2 and V is TRBV12-5; D is unclear. V was cut by 6 bases and J by 7 bases, with 12 bases left in between. The CDR3 extends over 13 amino acids. CDR1 is LGHNT, CDR2 FRNRAP, per germline. CDR3 sequence: CASGSLLGGELFF. The CDR3 region has the DNA TGTGCTAGTGGCTCCCTCTTGGGCGGGGAGCTGTTTTTT.

The chain is built from TRBV18 and TRBJ1-1; maybe TRBD1 (6 bases). CDR1 and CDR2 from the germline V gene are KGHSH and LQKENI. The CDR3 has 15 amino acids. Deletions cut 1 base from V and 0 bases from J, with 9 bases between. The DNA of the CDR3 is TGTGCCAGCTCACCACTAAGGGACATGAACACTGAAGCTTTCTTT. Its translation: CASSPLRDMNTEAFF. Combining the CDR3 with reference TRBV18 and TRBJ1-1 gives the whole variable domain NAGVMQNPRHLVRRRGQEARLRCSPMKGHSHVYWYRQLPEEGLKFMVYLQKENIIDESGMPKERFSAEFPKEGPSILRIQQVVRGDSAAYFCASSPLRDMNTEAFFGQGTRLTVV.

The gene calls are TRBV5-1 and TRBJ2-1; D is uncertain. Germline V CDR1 and CDR2: SGHRS, YFSETQ. V lost 3 bases to trimming and J lost 4 bases, with 8 bases between them. The CDR3 loop spans 13 amino acids. The CDR3 DNA reads TGCGCCAGCAGCTCGGACGCTTACAATGAGCAGTTCTTC. This gives the protein CASSSDAYNEQFF.

This clonotype was seen once. This chain connects TRBV4-1 to TRBJ1-1, with unresolved D. The CDR3 runs 13 residues. Germline CDR1 MGHRA, CDR2 YSYEKL. Trimming removed 4 bases at V and 0 bases at J, with 6 bases between. The CDR3 here is CASSLWVNTEAFF. As DNA, the CDR3 is TGCGCCAGCAGCCTGTGGGTGAACACTGAAGCTTTCTTT.

This clonotype was picked up many times. The gene calls are TRBV6-1 and TRBJ2-3, with 8 bases that match TRBD1. The CDR3 runs to 16 residues. Trimming removed 2 bases from V and 4 bases from J; junction bases left unmatched: 8. Germline CDR1 is MNHNS and CDR2 is SASEGT. The DNA for the CDR3 is TGTGCCAGCAGTGAAATCTCCGGGACAGGAGCAGATACGCAGTATTTT. Amino acid sequence: CASSEISGTGADTQYF.